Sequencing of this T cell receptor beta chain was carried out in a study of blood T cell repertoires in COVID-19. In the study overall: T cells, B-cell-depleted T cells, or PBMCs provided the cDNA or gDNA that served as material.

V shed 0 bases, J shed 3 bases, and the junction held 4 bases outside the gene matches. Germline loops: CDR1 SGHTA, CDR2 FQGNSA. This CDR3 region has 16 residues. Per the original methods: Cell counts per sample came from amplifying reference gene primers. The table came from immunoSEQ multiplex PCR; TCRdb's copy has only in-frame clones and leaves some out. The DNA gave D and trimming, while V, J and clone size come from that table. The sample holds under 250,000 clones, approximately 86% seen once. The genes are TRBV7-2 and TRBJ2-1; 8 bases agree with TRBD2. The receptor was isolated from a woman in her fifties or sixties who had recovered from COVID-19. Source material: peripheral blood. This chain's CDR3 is CASSLARLAGYNEQFF. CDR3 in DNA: TGTGCCAGCAGCTTAGCTCGGCTAGCGGGCTACAATGAGCAGTTCTTC. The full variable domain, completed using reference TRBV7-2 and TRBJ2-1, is GAGVSQSPSNKVTEKGKDVELRCDPISGHTALYWYRQSLGQGLEFLIYFQGNSAPDKSGLPSDRFSAERTGGSVSTLTIQRTQQEDSAVYLCASSLARLAGYNEQFFGPGTRLTVL.